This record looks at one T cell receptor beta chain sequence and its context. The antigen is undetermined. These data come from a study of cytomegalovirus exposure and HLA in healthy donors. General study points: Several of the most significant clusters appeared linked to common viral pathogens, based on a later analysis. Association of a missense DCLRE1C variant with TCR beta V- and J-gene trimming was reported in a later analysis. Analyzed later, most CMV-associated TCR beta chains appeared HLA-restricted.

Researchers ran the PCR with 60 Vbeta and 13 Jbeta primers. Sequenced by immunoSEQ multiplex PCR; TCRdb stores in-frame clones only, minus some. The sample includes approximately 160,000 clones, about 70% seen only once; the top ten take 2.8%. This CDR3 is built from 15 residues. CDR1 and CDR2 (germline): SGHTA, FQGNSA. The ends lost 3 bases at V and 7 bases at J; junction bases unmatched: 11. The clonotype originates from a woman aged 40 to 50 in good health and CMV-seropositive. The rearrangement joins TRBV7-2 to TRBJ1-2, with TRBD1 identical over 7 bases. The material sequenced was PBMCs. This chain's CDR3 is CASSLGSDRVRGYTF. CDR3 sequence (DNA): TGTGCCAGCAGCTTGGGATCAGACAGGGTCCGTGGCTACACCTTC.